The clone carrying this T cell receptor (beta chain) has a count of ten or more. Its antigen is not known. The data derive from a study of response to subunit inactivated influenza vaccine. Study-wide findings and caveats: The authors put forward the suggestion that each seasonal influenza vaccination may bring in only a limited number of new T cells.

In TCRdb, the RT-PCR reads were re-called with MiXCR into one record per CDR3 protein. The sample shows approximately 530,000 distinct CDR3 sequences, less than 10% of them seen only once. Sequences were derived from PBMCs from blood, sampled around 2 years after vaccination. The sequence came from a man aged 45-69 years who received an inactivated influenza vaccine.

The CDR3 reads CASSLEARGSSYNSPLHF. CDR3 DNA sequence: TGCGCCAGCAGCTTGGAGGCTCGGGGAAGCTCCTATAATTCACCCCTCCACTTT. This sequence joins TRBV5-1 and TRBJ1-6; D unclear. Germline lookup yields CDR1 SGHRS and CDR2 YFSETQ. This CDR3 comprises 18 residues. The V and J ends lost 0 bases and 0 bases respectively, with 13 bases between them.